Shown below are 16 T cell receptor beta chains from a single sample sequenced in a study of vaccination effects on CD4 cells after COVID-19. Here immunoSEQ multiplex PCR was the method, and the copy in TCRdb shows in-frame clones only, minus some. This sample yields fewer than 30,000 clones, of which about 80% are seen a single time; around 30% belongs to the top ten. Antigen-specific CD4+ T cell clonotypes were called by their expansion after viral peptide-pool culture in ViraFEST. Subsequent to roughly 10 days of culture, CD4+ T cells were isolated. None of these healthy vaccinees had been infected with SARS-CoV-2 before vaccination. Their recognized antigens are unknown. Sample: CD4+ T cells from PBMCs cultured with SARS-CoV-2 spike peptides, taken before COVID-19 vaccination. The receptor set was obtained from a human donor who received a COVID-19 vaccine.

Regarding this clone: The missing conserved phenylalanine or tryptophan at the end of this CDR3 makes a read error likely. The DNA is left out, because the CDR3 cannot be placed on it with certainty; the CDR3 is given as TCRdb lists it. V gene TRBV2 combines with J gene TRBJ2-4; the table's D call of TRBD1 was not tested on the DNA. Germline V gene sequence: CDR1 SNHLY, CDR2 FYNNEI. The length of the CDR3 is 13 amino acids, counting both ends. This chain's CDR3 is CASSEYPDRASKI.

The chain recombines TRBV19 with TRBJ2-1, with 9 bases identical to TRBD2. CDR1 is LNHDA and CDR2 is SQIVND in the germline V gene (reference sequence). The CDR3 is made up of 14 amino acids. Trimming at V came to 7 bases and at J to 5 bases, leaving 6 bases not matched to a gene. This CDR3 reads CASKGAGGNNEQFF. CDR3 in DNA: TGTGCCAGTAAGGGAGCGGGAGGTAACAATGAGCAGTTCTTC.

V is TRBV28 and J is TRBJ1-5, with a weak D call TRBD1 (6 bases). Germline V gene lookup returns CDR1 MDHEN and CDR2 SYDVKM. The CDR3 consists of 15 residues. V was clipped by 2 bases and J by 9 bases, with 17 bases between them. The CDR3 DNA sequence: TGTGCCAGCAGTTTAGGCGGGGGCCCGACTCGGCCCCAGCATTTT. It is translated as CASSLGGGPTRPQHF.

This clone was counted a single time. CDR3 loop: CASSSYEGSHEQYF. The CDR3 nucleotides read TGTGCCAGCAGCTCGTACGAGGGGAGCCACGAGCAGTACTTC. The chain links TRBV6-5 to TRBJ2-7; D possibly matches TRBD1 or TRBD2 (5 bases each). The CDR3 extends over 14 amino acids. Germline-derived CDR1 and CDR2 are MNHEY and SVGAGI. V lost 6 bases and J lost 5, with 17 bases in between.

This chain connects TRBV27 to TRBJ1-2; 9 nucleotides match TRBD1. CDR1 MNHEY and CDR2 SMNVEV come from the germline V gene (reference sequence). Trimming at V came to 3 bases and at J to 8 bases, leaving 4 bases not matched to a gene. CDR3 length: 13 residues. This CDR3 is CASSLGTGYGYTF. DNA of the CDR3: TGTGCCAGCAGTTTGGGGACAGGGTACGGCTACACCTTC.

The CDR3 region is CASSSGYLDGNTEAFF. As DNA, the CDR3 is TGCGCCAGCAGCTCCGGTTACCTGGACGGGAACACTGAAGCTTTCTTT. The chain joins TRBV5-1 to TRBJ1-1; no clear D. The CDR3 extends over 16 amino acids. Germline V gene sequence: CDR1 SGHRS, CDR2 YFSETQ. V was pared by 3 bases and J by 1 base, with 16 bases between.

This clone showed up just a few times. The rearrangement links TRBV5-4 to TRBJ1-2; D not certain. The CDR3 is 13 amino acids. The V end lost 0 bases, the J end lost 4 bases, and 7 bases lay between the germline ends. CDR1 is SGHNT, CDR2 YYREEE, per germline (reference sequence). CDR3 loop: CASSLEGPYGYTF. In DNA form, the CDR3 reads TGTGCCAGCAGCTTGGAGGGTCCCTATGGCTACACCTTC.

The J gene is TRBJ1-5, the V gene TRBV6-5; D perhaps matches TRBD1 (6 bases). Trimming cost V 4 bases and J 9 bases, with 19 bases left between them. In germline, CDR1 is MNHEY, CDR2 SVGAGI. This CDR3 spans 15 amino acids. The CDR3 bases are TGTGCCAGCAGTTCCGCCACAGGGATCTCTTGGCCCCAGCATTTT. This translates into CASSSATGISWPQHF.

V and J are TRBV20-1 and TRBJ2-3; D uncertain. V gave up 3 bases and J gave up 4 bases, with 8 bases separating them. Germline V gene data show CDR1 as DFQATT and CDR2 as SNEGSKA (reference sequence). The CDR3 contains 12 residues. The CDR3 loop is CSASRPPDTQYF. The CDR3 region has the DNA TGCAGTGCTAGTCGCCCCCCAGATACGCAGTATTTT.

This clone was seen once. The chain recombines TRBV5-1 with TRBJ2-4; maybe TRBD1 (6 bases). The CDR3 sequence is 13 residues long. Germline V gene data show CDR1 as SGHRS and CDR2 as YFSETQ. V dropped 5 bases and J dropped 6 bases, with 12 bases sitting between them. The CDR3 is CASSFMDRNIQYF. The CDR3 DNA follows: TGCGCCAGCAGTTTTATGGACAGAAACATTCAGTACTTC.

V gene TRBV5-4 combines with J gene TRBJ1-6; no clear D. The CDR3 contains 17 residues. Trimming shortened V by 2 bases and J by 0 bases, and 12 bases separated the two germline ends. The V gene's germline CDR1 is SGHNT and CDR2 YYREEE (reference sequence). DNA of the CDR3: TGTGCCAGCAGCTTCCGAGCGGGGAGCTCCTATAATTCACCCCTCCACTTT. Protein sequence: CASSFRAGSSYNSPLHF.

The chain joins TRBV5-4 to TRBJ2-6; TRBD2 is a possible D gene (5 bases). The CDR3 totals 14 residues. The V end lost 1 base, the J end lost 9 bases, and 11 bases lay between the germline ends. Germline CDR1 reads SGHNT; CDR2 reads YYREEE (reference sequence). The CDR3 sequence is CASSLYRDFNVLTF. Written as DNA, the CDR3 is TGTGCCAGCAGCTTGTATCGGGATTTCAACGTCCTGACTTTC.

The chain employs TRBV6-5 and TRBJ2-4, with D tentatively TRBD2 (6 bases). V lost 6 bases to trimming and J lost 0 bases, with 12 bases between them. CDR3 size: 15 residues. Germline V gene lookup returns CDR1 MNHEY and CDR2 SVGAGI. CDR3 in DNA: TGTGCCAGCAGCAATAGCGGTCTAGCCAAAAACATTCAGTACTTC. Its protein is CASSNSGLAKNIQYF.

The chain links TRBV19 to TRBJ2-1; 11 bases agree with TRBD2. CDR3 length: 16 amino acids. The V gene end was trimmed by 5 bases and the J gene end by 7 bases; junction bases not matched to a gene: 10. The germline CDR1 and CDR2 sequences are LNHDA and SQIVND (reference sequence). The CDR3, as DNA: TGTGCCAGTAGTGGGGGTAGCGGGAGGGGTAGAAATGAGCAGTTCTTC. This sequence encodes CASSGGSGRGRNEQFF.

The chain recombines TRBV30 with TRBJ1-2, with 7 bases identical to TRBD1. V shed 2 bases, J shed 2 bases, and the junction held 8 bases outside the gene matches. The CDR3 is 15 amino acids. Germline loops: CDR1 GTSNPN, CDR2 SVGIG (reference sequence). CDR3 residues: CAWSQNRGLNYGYTF. As DNA, the CDR3 is TGTGCCTGGAGTCAGAACAGGGGCCTAAACTATGGCTACACCTTC.

This sequence joins TRBV5-4 and TRBJ1-5; D is uncertain. The germline V and J ends were trimmed by 3 bases and 4 bases, with 8 bases remaining between them. Germline values: CDR1 SGHNT, CDR2 YYREEE (reference sequence). The CDR3 has 13 residues. The CDR3 here is CASSYEPNQPQHF. CDR3 coding DNA: TGTGCCAGCAGCTACGAACCGAATCAGCCCCAGCATTTT.